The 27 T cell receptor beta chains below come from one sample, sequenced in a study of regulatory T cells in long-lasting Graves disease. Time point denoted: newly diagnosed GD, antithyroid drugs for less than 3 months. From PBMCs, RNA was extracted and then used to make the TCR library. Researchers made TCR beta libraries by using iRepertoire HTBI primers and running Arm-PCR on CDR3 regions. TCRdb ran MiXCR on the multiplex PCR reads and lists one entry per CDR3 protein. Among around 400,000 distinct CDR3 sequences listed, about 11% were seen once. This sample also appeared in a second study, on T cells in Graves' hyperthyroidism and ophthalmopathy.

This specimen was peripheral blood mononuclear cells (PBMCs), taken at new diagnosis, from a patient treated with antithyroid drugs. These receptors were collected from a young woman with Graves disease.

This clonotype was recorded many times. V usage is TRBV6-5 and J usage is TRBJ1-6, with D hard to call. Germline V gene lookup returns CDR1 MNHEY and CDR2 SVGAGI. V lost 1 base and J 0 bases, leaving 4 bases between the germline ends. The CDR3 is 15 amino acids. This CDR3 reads CASSYLSSYNSPLHF. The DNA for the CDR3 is TGTGCCAGCAGTTACTTGAGCTCCTATAATTCACCCCTCCACTTT.

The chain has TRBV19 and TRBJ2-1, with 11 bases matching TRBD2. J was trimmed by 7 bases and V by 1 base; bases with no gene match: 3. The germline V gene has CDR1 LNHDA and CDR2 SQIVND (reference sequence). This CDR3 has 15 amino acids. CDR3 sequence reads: CASSIASGGINEQFF. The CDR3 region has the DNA TGTGCCAGTAGTATAGCTAGCGGGGGGATAAATGAGCAGTTCTTC.

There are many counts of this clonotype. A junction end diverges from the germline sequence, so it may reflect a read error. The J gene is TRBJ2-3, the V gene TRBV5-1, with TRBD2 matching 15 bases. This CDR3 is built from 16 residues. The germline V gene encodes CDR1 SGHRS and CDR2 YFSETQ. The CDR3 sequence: CASSSGLAGGTDTQYF. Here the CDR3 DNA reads TGTGCCAGCAGCTCTGGACTAGCGGGAGGGACAGATACGCAGTATTTT.

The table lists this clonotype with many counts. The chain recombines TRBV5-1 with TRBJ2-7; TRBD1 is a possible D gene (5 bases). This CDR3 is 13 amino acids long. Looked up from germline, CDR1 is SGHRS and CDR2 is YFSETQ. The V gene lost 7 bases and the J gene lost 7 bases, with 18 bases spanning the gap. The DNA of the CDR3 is TGCGCCAGCCGGTCACTGGGGCACTCAGAGCAGTACTTC. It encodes CASRSLGHSEQYF.

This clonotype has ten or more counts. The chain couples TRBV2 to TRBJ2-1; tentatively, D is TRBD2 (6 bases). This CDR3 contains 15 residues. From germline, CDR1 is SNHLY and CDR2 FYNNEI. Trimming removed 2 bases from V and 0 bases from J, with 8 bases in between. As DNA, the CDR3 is TGTGCCAGCAGTGAATCGGGAGTCTCCTACAATGAGCAGTTCTTC. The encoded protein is CASSESGVSYNEQFF.

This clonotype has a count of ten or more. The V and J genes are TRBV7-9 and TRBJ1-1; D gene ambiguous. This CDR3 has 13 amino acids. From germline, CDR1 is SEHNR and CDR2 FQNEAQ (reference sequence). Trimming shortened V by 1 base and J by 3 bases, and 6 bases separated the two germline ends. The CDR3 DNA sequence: TGTGCCAGCAGCTTAGGGTATCACACTGAAGCTTTCTTT. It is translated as CASSLGYHTEAFF.

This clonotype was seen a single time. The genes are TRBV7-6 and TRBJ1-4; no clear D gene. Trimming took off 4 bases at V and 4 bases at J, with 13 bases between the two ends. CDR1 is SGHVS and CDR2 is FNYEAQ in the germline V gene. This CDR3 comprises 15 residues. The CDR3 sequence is CASSSPPGLNEKLFF. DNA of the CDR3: TGTGCCAGCAGCTCCCCCCCGGGCCTTAATGAAAAACTGTTTTTT.

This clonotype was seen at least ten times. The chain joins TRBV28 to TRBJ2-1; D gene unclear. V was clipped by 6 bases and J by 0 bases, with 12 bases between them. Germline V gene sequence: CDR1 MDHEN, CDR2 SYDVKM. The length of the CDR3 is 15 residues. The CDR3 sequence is CASRHTQYSYNEQFF. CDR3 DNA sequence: TGTGCCAGCAGACACACTCAGTACTCCTACAATGAGCAGTTCTTC.

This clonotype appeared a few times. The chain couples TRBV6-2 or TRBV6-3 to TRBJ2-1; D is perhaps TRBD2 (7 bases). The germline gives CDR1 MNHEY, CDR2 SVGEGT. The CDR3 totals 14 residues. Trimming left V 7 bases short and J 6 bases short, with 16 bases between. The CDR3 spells CASKLGGGGNEQFF. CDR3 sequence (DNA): TGTGCCAGCAAGCTGGGGGGAGGGGGCAATGAGCAGTTCTTC.

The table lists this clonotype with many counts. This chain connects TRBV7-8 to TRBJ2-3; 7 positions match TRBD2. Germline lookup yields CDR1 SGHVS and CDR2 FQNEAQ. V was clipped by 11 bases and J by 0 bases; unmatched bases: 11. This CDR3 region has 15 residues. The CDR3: CASSGGAGSTDTQYF. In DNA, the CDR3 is TGTGCCTCCAGTGGAGGAGCGGGGAGCACAGATACGCAGTATTTT.

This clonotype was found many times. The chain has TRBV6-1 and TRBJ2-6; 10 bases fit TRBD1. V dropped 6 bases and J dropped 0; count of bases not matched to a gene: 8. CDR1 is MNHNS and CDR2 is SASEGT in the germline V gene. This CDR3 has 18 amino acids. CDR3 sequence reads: CASRPRDRGISGANVLTF. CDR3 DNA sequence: TGTGCCAGCAGGCCCCGGGACAGGGGAATCTCTGGGGCCAACGTCCTGACTTTC.

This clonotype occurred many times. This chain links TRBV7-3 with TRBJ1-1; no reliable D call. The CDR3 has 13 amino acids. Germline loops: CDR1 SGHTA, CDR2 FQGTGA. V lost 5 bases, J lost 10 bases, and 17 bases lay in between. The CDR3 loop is CASSQGRDSRAFF. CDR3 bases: TGTGCCAGCAGCCAAGGAAGGGATTCTCGAGCTTTCTTT.

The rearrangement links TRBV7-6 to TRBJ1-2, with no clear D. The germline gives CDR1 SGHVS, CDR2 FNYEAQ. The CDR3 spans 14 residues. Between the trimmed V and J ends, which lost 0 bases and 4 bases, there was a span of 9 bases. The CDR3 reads CASSLAGRTYGYTF. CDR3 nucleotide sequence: TGTGCCAGCAGCTTAGCGGGCAGAACCTATGGCTACACCTTC.

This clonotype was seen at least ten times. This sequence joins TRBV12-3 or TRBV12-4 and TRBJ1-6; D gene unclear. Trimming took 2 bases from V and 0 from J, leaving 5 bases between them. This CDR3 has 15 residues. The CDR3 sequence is CASSLSTSYNSPLHF. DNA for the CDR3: TGTGCCAGCAGTTTAAGCACCTCCTATAATTCACCCCTCCACTTT.

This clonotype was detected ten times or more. The CDR3 loop is CASSTSGGKCEQFF. In DNA, the CDR3 is TGTGCCAGCAGTACTAGCGGGGGGAAGTGTGAGCAGTTCTTC. V and J are TRBV6-2 or TRBV6-3 and TRBJ2-1; 12 nucleotides line up with TRBD2. Germline assignment: CDR1 MNHEY and CDR2 SVGEGT. After removal of 5 bases from V and 9 bases from J, the junction contained 5 bases not matched to a gene. The CDR3 runs to 14 residues.

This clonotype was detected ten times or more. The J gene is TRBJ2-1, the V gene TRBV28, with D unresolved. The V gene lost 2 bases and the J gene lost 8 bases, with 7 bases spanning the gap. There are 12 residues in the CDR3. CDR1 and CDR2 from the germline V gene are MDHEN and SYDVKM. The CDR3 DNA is TGTGCCAGCAGTTTACCTGGGGATGAGCAGTTCTTC. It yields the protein CASSLPGDEQFF.

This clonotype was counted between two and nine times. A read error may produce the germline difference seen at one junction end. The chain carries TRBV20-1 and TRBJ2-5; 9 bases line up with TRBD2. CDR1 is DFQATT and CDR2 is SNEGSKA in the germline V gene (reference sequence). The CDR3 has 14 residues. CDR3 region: CSGDRGGGDETQHF. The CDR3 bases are TGCAGTGGGGACCGGGGCGGGGGGGACGAGACCCAGCACTTC.

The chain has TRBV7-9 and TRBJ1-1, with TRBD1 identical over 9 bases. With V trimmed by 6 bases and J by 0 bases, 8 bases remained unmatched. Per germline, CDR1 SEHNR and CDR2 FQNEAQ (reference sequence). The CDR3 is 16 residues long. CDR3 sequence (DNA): TGTGCCAGCAGATCACCGGGACAGGGCTTGAACACTGAAGCTTTCTTT. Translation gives CASRSPGQGLNTEAFF.

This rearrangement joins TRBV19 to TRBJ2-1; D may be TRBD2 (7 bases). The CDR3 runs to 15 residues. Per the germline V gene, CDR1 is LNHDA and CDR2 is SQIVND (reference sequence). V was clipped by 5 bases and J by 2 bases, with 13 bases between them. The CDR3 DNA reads TGTGCCAGTAGTGTACAGGGAGGGCCCTACAATGAGCAGTTCTTC. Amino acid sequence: CASSVQGGPYNEQFF.

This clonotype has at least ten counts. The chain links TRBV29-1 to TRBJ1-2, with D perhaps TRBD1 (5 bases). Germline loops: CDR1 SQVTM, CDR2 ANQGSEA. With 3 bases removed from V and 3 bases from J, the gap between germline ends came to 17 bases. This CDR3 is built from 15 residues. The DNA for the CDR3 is TGCAGCGTTGACGAGGAGGGGTACAATGACTATGGCTACACCTTC. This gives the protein CSVDEEGYNDYGYTF.

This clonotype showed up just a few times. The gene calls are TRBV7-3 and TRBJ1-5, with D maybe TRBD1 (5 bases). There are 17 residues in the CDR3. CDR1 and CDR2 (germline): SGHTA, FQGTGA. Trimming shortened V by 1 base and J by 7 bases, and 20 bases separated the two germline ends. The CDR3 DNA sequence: TGTGCCAGCAGCTTAAACCCGGGACGGTCTTTGGGGCAGCCCCAGCATTTT. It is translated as CASSLNPGRSLGQPQHF.

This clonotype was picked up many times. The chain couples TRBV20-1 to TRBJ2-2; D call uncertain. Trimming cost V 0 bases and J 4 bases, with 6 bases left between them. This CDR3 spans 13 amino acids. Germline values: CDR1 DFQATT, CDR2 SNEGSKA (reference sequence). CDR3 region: CSAREVSTGELFF. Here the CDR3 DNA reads TGCAGTGCTAGAGAGGTCAGCACCGGGGAGCTGTTTTTT.

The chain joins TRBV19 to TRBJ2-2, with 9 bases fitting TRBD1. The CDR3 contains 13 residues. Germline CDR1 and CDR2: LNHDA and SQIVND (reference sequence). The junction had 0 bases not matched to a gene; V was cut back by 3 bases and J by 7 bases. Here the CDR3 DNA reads TGTGCCAGTAGTATGGACAGGGGCGGGGAGCTGTTTTTT. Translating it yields CASSMDRGGELFF. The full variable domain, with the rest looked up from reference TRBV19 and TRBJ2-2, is DGGITQSPKYLFRKEGQNVTLSCEQNLNHDAMYWYRQDPGQGLRLIYYSQIVNDFQKGDIAEGYSVSREKKESFPLTVTSAQKNPTAFYLCASSMDRGGELFFGEGSRLTVL.

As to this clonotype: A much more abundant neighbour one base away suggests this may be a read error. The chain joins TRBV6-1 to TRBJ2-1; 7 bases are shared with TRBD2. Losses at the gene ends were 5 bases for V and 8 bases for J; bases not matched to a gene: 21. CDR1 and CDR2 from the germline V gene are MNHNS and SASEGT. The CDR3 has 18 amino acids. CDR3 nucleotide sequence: TGTGCCAGCAGTCACACAAGTTTTGGGGGGGGGTCGATCTATGAGCAGTTCTTC. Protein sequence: CASSHTSFGGGSIYEQFF.

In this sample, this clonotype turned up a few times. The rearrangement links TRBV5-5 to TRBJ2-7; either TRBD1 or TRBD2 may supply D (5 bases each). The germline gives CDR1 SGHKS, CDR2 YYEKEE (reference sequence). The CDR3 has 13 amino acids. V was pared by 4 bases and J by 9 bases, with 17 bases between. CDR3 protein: CASSLGTANVQYF. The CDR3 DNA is TGTGCCAGCAGCCTAGGGACGGCTAATGTGCAGTACTTC.

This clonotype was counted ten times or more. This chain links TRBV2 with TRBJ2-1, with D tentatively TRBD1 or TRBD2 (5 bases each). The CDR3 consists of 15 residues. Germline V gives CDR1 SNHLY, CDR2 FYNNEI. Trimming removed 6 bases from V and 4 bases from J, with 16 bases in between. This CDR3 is CASRAPGRKYNEQFF. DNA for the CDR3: TGTGCCAGCAGAGCACCGGGACGGAAGTACAATGAGCAGTTCTTC. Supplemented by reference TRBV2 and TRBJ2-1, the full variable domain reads EPEVTQTPSHQVTQMGQEVILRCVPISNHLYFYWYRQILGQKVEFLVSFYNNEISEKSEIFDDQFSVERPDGSNFTLKIRSTKLEDSAMYFCASRAPGRKYNEQFFGPGTRLTVL.

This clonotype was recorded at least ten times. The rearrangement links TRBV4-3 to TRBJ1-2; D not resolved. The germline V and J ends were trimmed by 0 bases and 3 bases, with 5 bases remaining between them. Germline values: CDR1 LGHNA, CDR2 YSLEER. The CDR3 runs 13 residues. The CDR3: CASSQESYYGYTF. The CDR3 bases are TGCGCCAGCAGCCAAGAGAGCTACTATGGCTACACCTTC.